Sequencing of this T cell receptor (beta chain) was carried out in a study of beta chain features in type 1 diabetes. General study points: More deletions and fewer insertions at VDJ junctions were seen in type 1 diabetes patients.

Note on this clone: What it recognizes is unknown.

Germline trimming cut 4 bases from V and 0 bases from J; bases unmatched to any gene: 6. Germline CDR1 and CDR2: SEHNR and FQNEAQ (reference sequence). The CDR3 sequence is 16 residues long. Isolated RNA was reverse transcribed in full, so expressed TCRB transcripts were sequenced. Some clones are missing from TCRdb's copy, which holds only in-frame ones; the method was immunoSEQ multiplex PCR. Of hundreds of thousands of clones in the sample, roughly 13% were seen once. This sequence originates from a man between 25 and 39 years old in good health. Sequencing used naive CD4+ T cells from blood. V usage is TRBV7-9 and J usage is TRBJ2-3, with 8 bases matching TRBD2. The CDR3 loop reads CASSSHSGTSTDTQYF. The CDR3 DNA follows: TGTGCCAGCAGCTCTCATAGCGGGACGAGCACAGATACGCAGTATTTT. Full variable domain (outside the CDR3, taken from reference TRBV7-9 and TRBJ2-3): DTGVSQNPRHKITKRGQNVTFRCDPISEHNRLYWYRQTLGQGPEFLTYFQNEAQLEKSRLLSDRFSAERPKGSFSTLEIQRTEQGDSAMYLCASSSHSGTSTDTQYFGPGTRLTVL.